Below, 13 T cell receptor beta chains from the same sample are listed, as sequenced in a study of blood T cell repertoires in COVID-19. The method was immunoSEQ multiplex PCR; TCRdb's version includes in-frame clones alone and lacks a portion of them. The repertoire includes about 300,000 clones, just over 90% of them detected once, and roughly 2.3% sits in the top ten. The source material was peripheral blood. The receptors here all came from a woman in her 30s with COVID-19, enrolled during active disease.

The chain links TRBV5-4 to TRBJ1-2, with 8 bases that match TRBD1. The germline CDR1 and CDR2 sequences are SGHNT and YYREEE (reference sequence). With V trimmed by 1 base and J by 5 bases, 7 bases remained unmatched. The CDR3 has 15 residues. Here the CDR3 reads CASSLRSGGLYGYTF. Written as DNA, the CDR3 is TGTGCCAGCAGCTTGAGGTCAGGGGGCCTATATGGCTACACCTTC. Combining the CDR3 with reference TRBV5-4 and TRBJ1-2 gives the whole variable domain ETGVTQSPTHLIKTRGQQVTLRCSSQSGHNTVSWYQQALGQGPQFIFQYYREEENGRGNFPPRFSGLQFPNYSSELNVNALELDDSALYLCASSLRSGGLYGYTFGSGTRLTVV.

V gene TRBV5-6 combines with J gene TRBJ2-5; D is uncertain. Germline V gene sequence: CDR1 SGHDT, CDR2 YYEEEE. CDR3 length: 14 amino acids. Trimming removed 0 bases at V and 3 bases at J, with 9 bases between. CDR3 loop: CASSLGNSKETQYF. The CDR3 DNA sequence: TGTGCCAGCAGCTTGGGAAACAGTAAAGAGACCCAGTACTTC.

V usage is TRBV19 and J usage is TRBJ1-1; the D gene is possibly TRBD1 (5 bases). Trimming removed 4 bases at V and 7 bases at J, with 10 bases between. The CDR3 contains 12 residues. CDR1 and CDR2 (germline): LNHDA, SQIVND (reference sequence). The CDR3 bases are TGTGCCAGTAGTAGTAACAGGATTGAAGCTTTCTTT. It specifies CASSSNRIEAFF.

This chain connects TRBV6-1 to TRBJ2-3; D gene uncertain. The CDR3 runs 13 residues. Germline CDR1 MNHNS, CDR2 SASEGT. Trimming removed 3 bases from V and 3 bases from J, with 7 bases in between. CDR3 sequence reads: CASSDVQTDTQYF. As DNA, the CDR3 is TGTGCCAGCAGTGATGTCCAGACAGATACGCAGTATTTT.

This chain uses TRBV11-2 with TRBJ1-1; D is unresolved. The CDR3 runs to 15 residues. V lost 5 bases and J 0 bases, leaving 13 bases between the germline ends. Germline loops: CDR1 SGHAT, CDR2 FQNNGV. The CDR3 bases are TGTGCCAGCAGCCTCGCGACAATCATGAACACTGAAGCTTTCTTT. Translated: CASSLATIMNTEAFF.

The chain recombines TRBV5-1 with TRBJ2-7, with D possibly being TRBD1 (6 bases). Looked up from germline, CDR1 is SGHRS and CDR2 is YFSETQ. The V end was cut by 0 bases, the J end by 3 bases, with 16 bases between. The CDR3 is made up of 16 amino acids. Here the CDR3 reads CASSLGQATKIYEQYF. The CDR3, as DNA: TGCGCCAGCAGCTTGGGACAGGCCACAAAAATCTACGAGCAGTACTTC.

This clone came up once. This chain uses TRBV7-9 with TRBJ2-7, with 10 bases identical to TRBD2. This CDR3 has 16 residues. CDR1 SEHNR and CDR2 FQNEAQ come from the germline V gene (reference sequence). The ends lost 5 bases at V and 4 bases at J; junction bases unmatched: 11. The CDR3 spells CASSTLRTSGPYEQYF. DNA of the CDR3: TGTGCCAGCAGCACCCTACGGACTAGCGGCCCATACGAGCAGTACTTC.

The rearrangement joins TRBV28 to TRBJ2-3; D perhaps matches TRBD1 (6 bases). CDR3 length: 14 residues. CDR1 MDHEN and CDR2 SYDVKM come from the germline V gene. V lost 6 bases and J lost 6, with 16 bases in between. CDR3 coding DNA: TGTGCCAGCAGGGAAAACACAGGGACGGATACGCAGTATTTT. Residues: CASRENTGTDTQYF.

The V gene is TRBV2, the J gene TRBJ1-1; D might be TRBD1 (5 bases). Trimming left V 5 bases short and J 1 base short, with 11 bases between. The V gene's germline CDR1 is SNHLY and CDR2 FYNNEI. This CDR3 is 14 amino acids long. DNA for the CDR3: TGTGCCAGCAGTCCGGACACTTCGAACACTGAAGCTTTCTTT. Its protein product is CASSPDTSNTEAFF. The variable domain in full, with the rest retrieved from reference TRBV2 and TRBJ1-1, is EPEVTQTPSHQVTQMGQEVILRCVPISNHLYFYWYRQILGQKVEFLVSFYNNEISEKSEIFDDQFSVERPDGSNFTLKIRSTKLEDSAMYFCASSPDTSNTEAFFGQGTRLTVV.

This chain uses TRBV30 with TRBJ1-1; the D is unclear. The V gene lost 3 bases and the J gene lost 2 bases, with 10 bases spanning the gap. This CDR3 contains 13 residues. Germline CDR1 is GTSNPN and CDR2 is SVGIG (reference sequence). In DNA form, the CDR3 reads TGTGCCTGGAGCGGGTCCGGAAACACTGAAGCTTTCTTT. Translating it yields CAWSGSGNTEAFF.

The CDR3 DNA is TGTGCCAGCAGTCCGGACAGGGTCGACACTGAAGCTTTCTTT. This sequence encodes CASSPDRVDTEAFF. The gene calls are TRBV6-5 and TRBJ1-1; 8 nucleotides line up with TRBD1. V dropped 5 bases and J dropped 3; count of bases not matched to a gene: 5. The germline V gene encodes CDR1 MNHEY and CDR2 SVGAGI. The CDR3 loop spans 14 amino acids.

The chain couples TRBV2 to TRBJ1-5; 10 bases align to TRBD1. The CDR3 is 14 residues long. The V and J ends lost 8 bases and 6 bases, in that order; junction bases with no gene match: 7. CDR1 SNHLY and CDR2 FYNNEI come from the germline V gene. CDR3 loop: CASSRDRGTQPQHF. The CDR3 coding sequence is TGTGCCAGCTCCCGGGACAGGGGAACTCAGCCCCAGCATTTT.

The chain has TRBV2 and TRBJ1-1, with 9 bases matching TRBD1. Per the germline V gene, CDR1 is SNHLY and CDR2 is FYNNEI. This CDR3 contains 15 residues. Trimming removed 7 bases from V and 3 bases from J; junction bases left unmatched: 9. The CDR3 DNA sequence: TGTGCCAGCACCTCGGACAGGGGTGAGGACACTGAAGCTTTCTTT. This gives the protein CASTSDRGEDTEAFF.